The rows below give T cell receptor beta chains drawn from one sample of a study of OX40 agonist ivuxolimab in advanced cancers. Method: immunoSEQ multiplex PCR; TCRdb's copy keeps in-frame clones and lacks some. The sample lists about 46,000 clones; around 90% were seen once. The specimen comprised CD4+ or CD8+ T cells sorted from blood, sampled in a trial of the OX40 agonist ivuxolimab. The receptors originated from an adult with an advanced solid tumor such as melanoma, head and neck, liver or kidney cancer. CDR3s include the opening cysteine and the closing phenylalanine or tryptophan. D genes are given only for firm matches. The size field is filled for only some rows; it gives once, few, many or a size class.

d_call,clone_size,j_call,v_call,cdr3_aa,cdr3_nt
TRBD1,-,TRBJ1-2,TRBV7-9,CASSLSGTGDYGYTF,TGTGCCAGCAGCTTATCCGGGACAGGAGATTATGGCTACACCTTC
-,-,TRBJ2-7,TRBV7-6,CASSPGHEQYF,TGTGCCAGCAGCCCAGGTCACGAGCAGTACTTC
-,-,TRBJ2-7,TRBV7-9,CASSTADSRHF,TGTGCCAGCAGCACCGCTGACAGCAGGCACTTC
-,-,TRBJ1-5,TRBV18,CASTSGGHNNQPQHF,TGTGCCAGCACCTCGGGGGGGCACAATAATCAGCCCCAGCATTTT
-,-,TRBJ2-2,TRBV21-1,CASSSRPGQGYGELFF,TGTGCCAGCAGCTCCCGACCGGGACAGGGATACGGGGAGCTGTTTTTT
TRBD1,-,TRBJ1-4,TRBV2,CATRAGTGNEKLFF,TGTGCGACCCGCGCCGGGACAGGAAATGAAAAACTGTTTTTT
TRBD1,once,TRBJ1-1,TRBV6-5,CASSYSGQGTEAFF,TGTGCCAGCAGTTACTCGGGACAGGGCACTGAAGCTTTCTTT
TRBD1,once,TRBJ1-2,TRBV28,CASSKQGALGYTF,TGTGCCAGCAGTAAACAGGGGGCGCTTGGCTACACCTTC
-,-,TRBJ1-4,TRBV11-2,CASSLRDARGRVNEKLFF,TGTGCCAGCAGCTTAAGAGACGCCAGGGGTCGGGTTAATGAAAAACTGTTTTTT
-,-,TRBJ1-5,TRBV7-9,CASSLGSGDDNGNQPQHF,TGTGCCAGCAGCTTAGGCAGTGGGGACGATAATGGCAATCAGCCCCAGCATTTT
-,-,TRBJ2-7,TRBV25-1,CASSLGYEQYF,TGTGCCAGCAGTTTGGGCTACGAGCAGTACTTC
TRBD1,-,TRBJ2-7,TRBV18,CASSPGQGGNEQYF,TGTGCCAGCTCACCCGGACAGGGTGGGAACGAGCAGTACTTC
-,-,TRBJ1-5,TRBV28,CAAVSRSNQPQHF,TGTGCCGCGGTTAGTCGAAGCAATCAGCCCCAGCATTTT
-,-,TRBJ2-1,TRBV7-3,CASSLTRRNEQFF,TGTGCCAGCAGCTTAACCCGCCGCAATGAGCAGTTCTTC
-,-,TRBJ2-1,TRBV5-4,CASSLRDRRENLFF,TGTGCCAGCAGCTTAAGGGACAGGCGGGAGAACCTGTTCTTC
-,-,TRBJ2-7,TRBV14,CASSQYRTTYEQYF,TGTGCCAGCAGCCAATACCGGACAACGTACGAGCAGTACTTC
-,-,TRBJ1-4,TRBV2,CASKPASTNEKLFF,TGTGCCAGCAAGCCGGCATCAACTAATGAAAAACTGTTTTTT
-,-,TRBJ2-3,TRBV2,CASRPRGMGTDTQYF,TGTGCCAGCAGACCCAGGGGAATGGGGACAGATACGCAGTATTTT
TRBD1,-,TRBJ1-1,TRBV25-1,CASSEPSGGLLSEAFF,TGTGCCAGCAGTGAACCCTCAGGGGGCTTATTGTCTGAAGCTTTCTTT
-,-,TRBJ2-5,TRBV2,CASSGGVSYQETQYF,TGTGCCAGCAGTGGAGGGGTTTCGTACCAAGAGACCCAGTACTTC
-,-,TRBJ1-1,TRBV10-2,CASRRTNTEAFF,TGCGCCAGCAGACGGACGAACACTGAAGCTTTCTTT
TRBD2,-,TRBJ2-5,TRBV14,CASSQGGLAERETQYF,TGTGCCAGCAGCCAAGGTGGACTAGCGGAGAGAGAGACCCAGTACTTC
-,-,TRBJ2-5,TRBV6-1,CASSEGKQGIPQETQYF,TGTGCCAGCAGTGAGGGAAAACAGGGAATCCCCCAAGAGACCCAGTACTTC
-,-,TRBJ1-3,TRBV9,CASSVDSLTSGNTIYF,TGTGCCAGCAGCGTAGATAGTCTGACTTCAGGAAACACCATATATTTT
-,-,TRBJ2-5,TRBV7-2,CASSDHLARVSETQYF,TGTGCCAGCAGCGACCACCTCGCGAGGGTGTCGGAGACCCAGTACTTC
TRBD2,once,TRBJ2-7,TRBV19,CASKQAGGYEQYF,TGTGCCAGTAAACAAGCGGGAGGCTACGAGCAGTACTTC
-,-,TRBJ2-7,TRBV4-1,CASSQVAIHEQYF,TGCGCCAGCAGCCAAGTAGCGATCCACGAGCAGTACTTC
-,-,TRBJ1-1,TRBV7-2,CASSLVASNTEAFF,TGTGCCAGCAGCTTAGTAGCCTCCAACACTGAAGCTTTCTTT
-,-,TRBJ2-3,TRBV18,CASSPRAPLDTQYF,TGTGCCAGCTCACCCCGGGCCCCATTGGATACGCAGTATTTT
-,-,TRBJ1-3,TRBV27,CASSREGGSGNTIYF,TGTGCCAGCAGCCGAGAAGGGGGTAGTGGAAACACCATATATTTT
-,once,TRBJ2-3,TRBV9,CASSVGVGDTQYF,TGTGCCAGCAGCGTAGGGGTAGGGGATACGCAGTATTTT
-,-,TRBJ1-1,TRBV10-3,CAIRDSTEAFF,TGTGCCATCAGAGACAGTACTGAAGCTTTCTTT
-,-,TRBJ2-5,TRBV9,CASSVGLMETQYF,TGTGCCAGCAGCGTTGGTCTGATGGAGACCCAGTACTTC
-,few,TRBJ2-1,TRBV7-3,CASSLKTPYNEQFF,TGTGCCAGCAGCCTCAAGACACCCTACAATGAGCAGTTCTTC